Listed below are T cell receptor beta chains from one sample, sequenced in a study of beta chain features in type 1 diabetes. The repertoire was sequenced with immunoSEQ multiplex PCR; TCRdb's copy has only in-frame clones and lacks some. The data show fewer than 250,000 clones, 9.6% seen once. The source material was naive CD4+ T cells from blood. These receptors were collected from a woman younger than 35 in good health. CDR3s leave out the opening cysteine and the closing phenylalanine or tryptophan.

len	j_gene	v_gene	CDR3aa
13	TRBJ2-1	TRBV7-9	ASSPQGLEGNEQF
14	TRBJ2-2	TRBV14	ASSQVRGFDTGELF
11	TRBJ1-2	TRBV30	AWNGQTNYGYT
14	TRBJ2-1	TRBV5-1	ASSLVGQGSYNEQF
14	TRBJ2-7	TRBV4-2	ASSQVPGTSAGEQY
13	TRBJ2-3	TRBV25-1	ASSETGTITDTQY
13	TRBJ1-1	TRBV9	ASSGRNGGLGEAF
13	TRBJ2-3	TRBV5-4	ASSLPGRSTDTQY
11	TRBJ2-3	TRBV5-1	ASRLDVADTQY
11	TRBJ2-7	TRBV30	AWSVGLETEQY
11	TRBJ2-7	TRBV10-2	ASSPPGPYEQY
13	TRBJ2-1	TRBV10-3	AISNTTGSYNEQF
10	TRBJ2-3	TRBV2	ASSIYTDTQY
13	TRBJ2-1	TRBV6-5	ASIPTWAGGDEQF
12	TRBJ2-7	TRBV15	ATSGSGRDDEQY
12	TRBJ2-4	TRBV27	ASSFGGTENIQY
11	TRBJ2-1	TRBV6-5	ASSYLFYNEQF
14	TRBJ2-3	TRBV6-4	ASSPTSGELTHTQY
11	TRBJ1-1	TRBV6-4	ASSVRRNTEAF
14	TRBJ2-3	TRBV7-9	AGRAGPGTDTDTQY
12	TRBJ2-1	TRBV5-1	ASSLDPGGYRQF
14	TRBJ1-2	TRBV7-9	ASSRPQGAGDYGYT
14	TRBJ1-2	TRBV7-2	ASSHSGGSSNYGYT
16	TRBJ2-1	TRBV5-1	ASSLSRQGVSSYNEQF
13	TRBJ1-1	TRBV9	ASSARQGMGTEAF
14	TRBJ2-7	TRBV5-1	ASSLVEGQGMNEQY
12	TRBJ2-1	TRBV5-4	ASSPGQGRGEQF
14	TRBJ1-1	TRBV4-1	ASSQGNRRMNTEAF
11	.	TRBV6-5	ASSRTVTYEQY
12	TRBJ2-5	TRBV7-2	ASSLDQGLPSQY
12	TRBJ2-2	TRBV6-4	ASSPAANTGELF
12	TRBJ1-2	TRBV5-1	ASSSLTQNYGYT
12	TRBJ1-1	TRBV30	AWRPRDRGTEAF
10	TRBJ2-3	TRBV6-5	ASSASRDTQY
13	TRBJ2-7	TRBV9	ASSVEVGGSYEQY
13	TRBJ1-2	TRBV6-5	ASSYLGQTNYGYT
10	TRBJ2-7	TRBV7-9	ASSLALYEQY
9	TRBJ2-7	TRBV29-1	SVLQGYEQY
12	TRBJ2-7	TRBV12-5	ASGLGGAEYEQY
12	TRBJ2-1	TRBV2	ASRGVAPLNEQF
12	TRBJ1-5	TRBV19	ASSIRVSNQPQH
11	TRBJ2-7	TRBV30	AWRRGRAFEQY
12	TRBJ1-2	TRBV19	ASSPPGTNYGYT
12	TRBJ1-2	TRBV6-5	ASKRDRINYGYT
14	TRBJ1-5	TRBV19	ASSIMGDTLNQPQH
15	TRBJ1-1	TRBV19	ASSIWGQGRLNTEAF
11	TRBJ1-5	TRBV6-1	ASRDSTNQPQH
11	TRBJ2-1	TRBV30	AWSIQRGNEQF
13	TRBJ2-2	TRBV5-1	ASSLDSMNTGELF
12	TRBJ2-1	TRBV5-4	ASSLVGSYNEQF
13	TRBJ2-7	TRBV4-1	ASSLLLQLSYEQY
16	TRBJ1-6	TRBV28	ASSFSDRAVGYDSPLH
12	TRBJ2-7	TRBV28	ASRGGGSSYEQY
13	TRBJ2-5	TRBV6-5	ASSYLPRGRETQY